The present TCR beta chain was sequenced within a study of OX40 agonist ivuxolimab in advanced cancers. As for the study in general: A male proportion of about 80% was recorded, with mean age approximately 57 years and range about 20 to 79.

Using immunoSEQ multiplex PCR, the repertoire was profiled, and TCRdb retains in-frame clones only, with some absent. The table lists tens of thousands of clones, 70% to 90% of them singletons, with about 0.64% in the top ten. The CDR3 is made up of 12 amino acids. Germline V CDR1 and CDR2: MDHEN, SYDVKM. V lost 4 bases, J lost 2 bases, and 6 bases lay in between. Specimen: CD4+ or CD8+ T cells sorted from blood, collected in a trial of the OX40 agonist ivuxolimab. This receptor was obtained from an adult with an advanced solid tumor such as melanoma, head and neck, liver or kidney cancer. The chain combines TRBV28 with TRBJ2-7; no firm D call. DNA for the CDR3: TGTGCCAGCAGTTCCACGACCTACGAGCAGTACTTC. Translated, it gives CASSSTTYEQYF.